These T cell receptor beta chains were read from a single sample in a study of beta chain features in type 1 diabetes. Method: immunoSEQ multiplex PCR; TCRdb's copy keeps in-frame clones and lacks some. In the table there are about 360,000 clones, over 9.5% of which are singletons. The sequencing sample was made of naive CD4+ T cells from blood. The origin of the receptors is a man aged 18 to 35 in good health. CDR3s include the opening cysteine and the closing phenylalanine or tryptophan. The D gene is left open where the match is weak. Some rows mark clone size as missing; the rest say once, few, many or name a class of expanded clone.

j_gene	abundance	v_gene	d_gene	CDR3nt	CDR3aa
TRBJ1-5	.	TRBV7-2	.	TGTGCCAGCAGCTTACAGGGATCTTATCAGCCCCAGCATTTT	CASSLQGSYQPQHF
TRBJ2-1	.	TRBV7-9	.	TGTGCCAGCAGAGGAGACAGGCATAATGAGCAGTTCTTC	CASRGDRHNEQFF
TRBJ2-1	few	TRBV5-1	.	TGCGCCAGCAGCTTATTAGCGGTAGGGCCCTACAATGAGCAGTTCTTC	CASSLLAVGPYNEQFF
TRBJ2-7	.	TRBV6-1	.	TGTGCCAGCAGTGAACACAGTTCATACGAGCAGTACTTC	CASSEHSSYEQYF
TRBJ1-6	few	TRBV4-3	.	TGCGCCAGCAGCCAAGATGGCAGGGATTCACCCCTCCACTTT	CASSQDGRDSPLHF
TRBJ2-1	.	TRBV7-2	TRBD2	TGTGCCAGCAGCTCAACCAAGCGGGAGGGCCAATACAATGAGCAGTTCTTC	CASSSTKREGQYNEQFF
TRBJ1-2	.	TRBV7-2	.	TGTGCCAGCAGCTCCGGAATAGCCGCCGACTATGGCTACACCTTC	CASSSGIAADYGYTF
TRBJ1-1	.	TRBV5-4	.	TGTGCCAGCAGCTCTCTGACAGATTATACTGAAGCTTTCTTT	CASSSLTDYTEAFF
TRBJ2-3	.	TRBV7-2	.	TGTGCCAGCAGCCGGGGGACTTGGCGGCAAGGGGATACGCAGTATTTT	CASSRGTWRQGDTQYF
TRBJ1-2	few	TRBV30	.	TGTGCCTGGAGTGTACAGGCCAACTATGGCTACACCTTC	CAWSVQANYGYTF
TRBJ2-4	.	TRBV27	.	TGTGCCAGCAGGACAGAAGCCAAAAACATTCAGTACTTC	CASRTEAKNIQYF
TRBJ2-1	few	TRBV29-1	TRBD2	TGCAGCGTTGAAAGGGTAGCGGGACAGTTCTTC	CSVERVAGQFF
TRBJ2-5	.	TRBV27	.	TGTGCCAGCAGTTTTGGCGGTGGGGAGACCCAGTACTTC	CASSFGGGETQYF
TRBJ2-1	.	TRBV9	.	TGTGCCAGCAGCGTCTTCCCGCGGGATGAGCAGTTCTTC	CASSVFPRDEQFF